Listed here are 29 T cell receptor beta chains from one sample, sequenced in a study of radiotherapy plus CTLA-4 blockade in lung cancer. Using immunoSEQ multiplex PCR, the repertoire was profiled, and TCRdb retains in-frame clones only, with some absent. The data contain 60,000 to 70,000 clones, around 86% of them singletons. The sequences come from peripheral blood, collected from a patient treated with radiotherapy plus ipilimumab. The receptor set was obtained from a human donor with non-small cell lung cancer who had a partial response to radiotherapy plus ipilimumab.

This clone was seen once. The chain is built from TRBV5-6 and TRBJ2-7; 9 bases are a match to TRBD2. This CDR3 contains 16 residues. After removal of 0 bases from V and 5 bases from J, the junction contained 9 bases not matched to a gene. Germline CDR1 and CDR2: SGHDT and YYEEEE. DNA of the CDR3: TGTGCCAGCAGCTTGGTGCGAGGGGGACTAGCCCACGAGCAGTACTTC. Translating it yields CASSLVRGGLAHEQYF.

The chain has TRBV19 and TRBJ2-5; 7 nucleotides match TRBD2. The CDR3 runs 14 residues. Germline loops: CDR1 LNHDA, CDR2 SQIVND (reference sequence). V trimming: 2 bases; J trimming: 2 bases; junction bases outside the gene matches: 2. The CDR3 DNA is TGTGCCAGTAGTATAACAGCGGGGCAAGAGACCCAGTACTTC. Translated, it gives CASSITAGQETQYF.

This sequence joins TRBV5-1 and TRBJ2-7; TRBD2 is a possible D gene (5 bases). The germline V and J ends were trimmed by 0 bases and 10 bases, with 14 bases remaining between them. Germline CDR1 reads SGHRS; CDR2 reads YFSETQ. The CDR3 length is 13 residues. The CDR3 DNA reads TGCGCCAGCAGCTTGGGGACTGTAGCCACCCAGTACTTC. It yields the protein CASSLGTVATQYF.

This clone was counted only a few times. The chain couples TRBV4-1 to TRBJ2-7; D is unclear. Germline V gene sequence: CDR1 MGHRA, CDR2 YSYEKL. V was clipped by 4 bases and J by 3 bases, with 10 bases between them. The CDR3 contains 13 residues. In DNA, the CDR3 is TGCGCCAGCAGCCTGACTGAGATCTACGAGCAGTACTTC. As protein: CASSLTEIYEQYF.

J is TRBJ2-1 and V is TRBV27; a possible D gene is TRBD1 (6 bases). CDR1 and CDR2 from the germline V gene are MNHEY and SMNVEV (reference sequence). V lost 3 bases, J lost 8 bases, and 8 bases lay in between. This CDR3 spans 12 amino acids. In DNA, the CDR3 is TGTGCCAGCAGTTTTACAGGGCATGAGCAGTTCTTC. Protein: CASSFTGHEQFF.

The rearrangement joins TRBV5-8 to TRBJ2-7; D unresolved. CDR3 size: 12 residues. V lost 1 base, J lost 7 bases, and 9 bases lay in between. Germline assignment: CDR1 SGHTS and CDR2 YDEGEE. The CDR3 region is CASSLYATEQYF. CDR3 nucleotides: TGTGCCAGCAGCTTGTACGCTACGGAGCAGTACTTC.

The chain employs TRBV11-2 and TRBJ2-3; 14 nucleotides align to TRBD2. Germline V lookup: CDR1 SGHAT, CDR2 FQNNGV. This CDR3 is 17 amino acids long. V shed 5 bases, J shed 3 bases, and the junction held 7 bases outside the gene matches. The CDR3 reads CASSQGTSGSFTDTQYF. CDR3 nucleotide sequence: TGTGCCAGCAGCCAGGGGACTAGCGGGAGTTTTACAGATACGCAGTATTTT.

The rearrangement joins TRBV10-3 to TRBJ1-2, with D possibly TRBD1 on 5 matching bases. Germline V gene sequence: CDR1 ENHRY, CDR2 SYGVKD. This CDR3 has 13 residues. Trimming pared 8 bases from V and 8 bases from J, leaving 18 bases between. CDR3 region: CAILGDSRSGYTF. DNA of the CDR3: TGTGCCATCCTAGGCGACAGTCGGTCGGGCTACACCTTC.

CDR3 region: CASSRTGTSGRSRNEQFF. CDR3 bases: TGTGCCAGCAGTAGAACCGGGACTAGCGGGAGATCCCGCAATGAGCAGTTCTTC. V usage is TRBV28 and J usage is TRBJ2-1, with 14 bases matching TRBD2. V dropped 5 bases and J dropped 6; count of bases not matched to a gene: 12. The CDR3 runs to 18 residues. Germline assignment: CDR1 MDHEN and CDR2 SYDVKM.

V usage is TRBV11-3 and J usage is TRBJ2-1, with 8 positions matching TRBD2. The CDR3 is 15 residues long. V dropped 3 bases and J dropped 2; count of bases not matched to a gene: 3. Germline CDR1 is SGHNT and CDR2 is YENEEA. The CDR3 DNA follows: TGTGCCAGCAGCTTCGGCGGGGGGCCCTACAATGAGCAGTTCTTC. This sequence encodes CASSFGGGPYNEQFF.

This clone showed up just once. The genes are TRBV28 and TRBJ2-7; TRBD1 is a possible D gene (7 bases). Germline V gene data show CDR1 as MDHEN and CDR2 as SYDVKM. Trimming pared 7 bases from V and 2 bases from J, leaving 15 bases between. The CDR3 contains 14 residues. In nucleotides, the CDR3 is TGTGCCAGCACTCGGGGCAGGGGGGCCTACGAGCAGTACTTC. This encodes CASTRGRGAYEQYF.

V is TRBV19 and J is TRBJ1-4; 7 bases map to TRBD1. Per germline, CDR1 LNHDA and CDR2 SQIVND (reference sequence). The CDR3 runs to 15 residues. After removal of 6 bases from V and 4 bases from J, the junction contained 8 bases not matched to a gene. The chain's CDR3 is CASSLRGQFNEKLFF. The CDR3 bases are TGTGCCAGTAGCCTCCGGGGACAGTTTAATGAAAAACTGTTTTTT.

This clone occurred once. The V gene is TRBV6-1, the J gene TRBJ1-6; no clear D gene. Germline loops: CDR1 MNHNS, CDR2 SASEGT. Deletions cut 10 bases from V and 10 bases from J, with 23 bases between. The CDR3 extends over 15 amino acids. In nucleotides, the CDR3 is TGTGCCACCCAGACCGGGAAGGCGTTAGGGTCACCCCTCCACTTT. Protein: CATQTGKALGSPLHF.

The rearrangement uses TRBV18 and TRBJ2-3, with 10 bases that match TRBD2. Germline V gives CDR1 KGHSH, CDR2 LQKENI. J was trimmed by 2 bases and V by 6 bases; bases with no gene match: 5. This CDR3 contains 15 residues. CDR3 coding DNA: TGTGCCAGCTCGCCCGGGACTAGCGCCACAGATACGCAGTATTTT. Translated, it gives CASSPGTSATDTQYF. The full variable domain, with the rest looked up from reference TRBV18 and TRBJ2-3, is NAGVMQNPRHLVRRRGQEARLRCSPMKGHSHVYWYRQLPEEGLKFMVYLQKENIIDESGMPKERFSAEFPKEGPSILRIQQVVRGDSAAYFCASSPGTSATDTQYFGPGTRLTVL.

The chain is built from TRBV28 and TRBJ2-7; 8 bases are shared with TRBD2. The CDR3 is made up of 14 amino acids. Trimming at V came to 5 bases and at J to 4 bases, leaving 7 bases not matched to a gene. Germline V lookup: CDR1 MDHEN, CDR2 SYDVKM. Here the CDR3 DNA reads TGTGCCAGCAGTGGAGCGGGGGCCAGTTACGAGCAGTACTTC. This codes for CASSGAGASYEQYF. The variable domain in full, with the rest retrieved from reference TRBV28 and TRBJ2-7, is DVKVTQSSRYLVKRTGEKVFLECVQDMDHENMFWYRQDPGLGLRLIYFSYDVKMKEKGDIPEGYSVSREKKERFSLILESASTNQTSMYLCASSGAGASYEQYFGPGTRLTVT.

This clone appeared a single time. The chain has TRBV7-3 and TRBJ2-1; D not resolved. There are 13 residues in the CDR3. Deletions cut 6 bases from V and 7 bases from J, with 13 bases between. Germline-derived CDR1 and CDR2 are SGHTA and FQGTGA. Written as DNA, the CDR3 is TGTGCCAGCAGTGAATCTTCACGGAATGAGCAGTTCTTC. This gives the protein CASSESSRNEQFF.

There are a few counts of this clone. The CDR3, as DNA: TGCGCCAGCAGCTTGGTGTGGGCGGGAGAGACAGATACGCAGTATTTT. Protein sequence: CASSLVWAGETDTQYF. The gene calls are TRBV5-1 and TRBJ2-3; 7 nucleotides match TRBD2. The ends lost 0 bases at V and 3 bases at J; junction bases unmatched: 7. The CDR3 sequence is 16 residues long. Per germline, CDR1 SGHRS and CDR2 YFSETQ. Full variable domain (outside the CDR3, taken from reference TRBV5-1 and TRBJ2-3): KAGVTQTPRYLIKTRGQQVTLSCSPISGHRSVSWYQQTPGQGLQFLFEYFSETQRNKGNFPGRFSGRQFSNSRSEMNVSTLELGDSALYLCASSLVWAGETDTQYFGPGTRLTVL.

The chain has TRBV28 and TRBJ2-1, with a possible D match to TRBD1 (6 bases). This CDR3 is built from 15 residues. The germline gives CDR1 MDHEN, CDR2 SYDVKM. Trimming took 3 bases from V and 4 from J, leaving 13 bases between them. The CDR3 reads CASSFPQGRYNEQFF. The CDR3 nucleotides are TGTGCCAGCAGTTTTCCGCAGGGGCGATACAATGAGCAGTTCTTC. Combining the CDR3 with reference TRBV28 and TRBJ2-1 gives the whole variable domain DVKVTQSSRYLVKRTGEKVFLECVQDMDHENMFWYRQDPGLGLRLIYFSYDVKMKEKGDIPEGYSVSREKKERFSLILESASTNQTSMYLCASSFPQGRYNEQFFGPGTRLTVL.

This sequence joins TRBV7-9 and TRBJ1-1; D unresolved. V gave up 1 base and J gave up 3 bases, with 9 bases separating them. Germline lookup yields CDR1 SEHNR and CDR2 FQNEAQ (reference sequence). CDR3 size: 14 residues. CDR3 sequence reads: CASSLEQYHTEAFF. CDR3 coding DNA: TGTGCCAGCAGCTTAGAACAGTATCACACTGAAGCTTTCTTT.

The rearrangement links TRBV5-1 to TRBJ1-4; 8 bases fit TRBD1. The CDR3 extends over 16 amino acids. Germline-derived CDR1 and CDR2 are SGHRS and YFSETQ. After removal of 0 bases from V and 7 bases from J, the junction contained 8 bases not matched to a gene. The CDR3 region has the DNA TGCGCCAGCAGCTTGGAGCCAGGGGGCACTGGTGAAAAACTGTTTTTT. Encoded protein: CASSLEPGGTGEKLFF.

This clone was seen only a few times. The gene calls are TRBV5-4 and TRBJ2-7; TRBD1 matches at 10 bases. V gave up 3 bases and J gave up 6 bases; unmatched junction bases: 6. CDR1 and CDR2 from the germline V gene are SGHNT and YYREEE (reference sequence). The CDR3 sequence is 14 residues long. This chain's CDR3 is CASSSGTGEGEQYF. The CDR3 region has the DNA TGTGCCAGCAGCTCCGGGACAGGGGAGGGCGAGCAGTACTTC.

DNA for the CDR3: TGTGCCAGCAGTTTCGCAGGAAGCGAGACCCAGTACTTC. Amino acids: CASSFAGSETQYF. The rearrangement links TRBV28 to TRBJ2-5; no firm D call. V lost 3 bases to trimming and J lost 5 bases, with 10 bases between them. The germline CDR1 and CDR2 sequences are MDHEN and SYDVKM. This CDR3 has 13 amino acids.

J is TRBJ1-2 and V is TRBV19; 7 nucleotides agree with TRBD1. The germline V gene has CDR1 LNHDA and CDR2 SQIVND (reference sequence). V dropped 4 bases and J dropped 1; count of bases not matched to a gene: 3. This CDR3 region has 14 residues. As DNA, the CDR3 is TGTGCCAGTAGTAGGGACAGCAATAACTATGGCTACACCTTC. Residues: CASSRDSNNYGYTF.

This chain's CDR3 is CASSLGGNDEQFF. The CDR3 DNA is TGTGCCAGCAGTTTGGGGGGGAACGATGAGCAGTTCTTC. The chain links TRBV28 to TRBJ2-1; 7 bases are shared with TRBD2. Germline values: CDR1 MDHEN, CDR2 SYDVKM. The CDR3 has 13 amino acids. V was pared by 3 bases and J by 8 bases, with 4 bases of the junction left unmatched. The variable domain in full, with the rest retrieved from reference TRBV28 and TRBJ2-1, is DVKVTQSSRYLVKRTGEKVFLECVQDMDHENMFWYRQDPGLGLRLIYFSYDVKMKEKGDIPEGYSVSREKKERFSLILESASTNQTSMYLCASSLGGNDEQFFGPGTRLTVL.

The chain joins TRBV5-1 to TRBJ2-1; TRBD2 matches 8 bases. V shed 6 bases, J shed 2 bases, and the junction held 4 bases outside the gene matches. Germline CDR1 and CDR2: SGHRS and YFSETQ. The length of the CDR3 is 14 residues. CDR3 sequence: CASMTGGTYNEQFF. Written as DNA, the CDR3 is TGCGCCAGCATGACGGGGGGGACCTACAATGAGCAGTTCTTC. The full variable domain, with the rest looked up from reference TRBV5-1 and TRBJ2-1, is KAGVTQTPRYLIKTRGQQVTLSCSPISGHRSVSWYQQTPGQGLQFLFEYFSETQRNKGNFPGRFSGRQFSNSRSEMNVSTLELGDSALYLCASMTGGTYNEQFFGPGTRLTVL.

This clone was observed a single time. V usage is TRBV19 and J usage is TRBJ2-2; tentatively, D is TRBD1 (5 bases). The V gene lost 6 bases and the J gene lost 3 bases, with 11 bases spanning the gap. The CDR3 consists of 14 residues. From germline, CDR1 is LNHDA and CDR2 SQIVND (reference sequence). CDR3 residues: CASRDEGDTGELFF. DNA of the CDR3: TGTGCCAGTAGGGACGAAGGGGACACCGGGGAGCTGTTTTTT.

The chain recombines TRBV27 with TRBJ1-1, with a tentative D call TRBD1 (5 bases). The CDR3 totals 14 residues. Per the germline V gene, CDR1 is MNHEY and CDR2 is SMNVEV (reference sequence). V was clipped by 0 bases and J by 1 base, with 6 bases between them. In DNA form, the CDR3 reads TGTGCCAGCAGTTTATCGACAGCGAACACTGAAGCTTTCTTT. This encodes CASSLSTANTEAFF.

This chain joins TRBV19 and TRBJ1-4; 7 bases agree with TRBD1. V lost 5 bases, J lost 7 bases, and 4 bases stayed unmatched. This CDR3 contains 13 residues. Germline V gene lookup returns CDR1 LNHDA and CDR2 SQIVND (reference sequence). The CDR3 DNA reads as TGTGCCAGTAGTTACAGGGGCGGTGAAAAACTGTTTTTT. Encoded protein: CASSYRGGEKLFF.

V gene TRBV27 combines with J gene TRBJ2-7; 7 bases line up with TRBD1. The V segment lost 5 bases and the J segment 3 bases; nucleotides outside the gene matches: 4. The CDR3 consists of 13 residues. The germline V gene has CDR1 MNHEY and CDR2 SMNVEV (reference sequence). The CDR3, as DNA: TGTGCCAGCAGTCTGAGACAGGGCTACGAGCAGTACTTC. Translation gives CASSLRQGYEQYF.